The clone carrying this T cell receptor beta chain came up many times. The data stem from a study of T-cell reconstitution after alpha-beta-depleted transplantation in children. For TCRbeta, the library was prepared with unique molecular identifiers. TCRdb passed the PCR reads through MiXCR, listing each CDR3 protein once. This table has approximately 250,000 distinct CDR3 sequences, approximately 9.7% appearing once. V lost 2 bases and J lost 0, with 11 bases in between. The germline V gene has CDR1 SGHTA and CDR2 FQGNSA. The CDR3 length is 16 residues. The receptor's source is a human donor who donated a stem cell graft to a child with SCID. V usage is TRBV7-2 and J usage is TRBJ2-1, with TRBD1 as a possible D gene (5 bases). The source material was PBMCs from the stem cell graft donor, sampled from the stem cell graft. The CDR3 loop is CASSLQGTSSYNEQFF. The CDR3 DNA is TGTGCCAGCAGCTTACAGGGCACCAGCTCCTACAATGAGCAGTTCTTC.